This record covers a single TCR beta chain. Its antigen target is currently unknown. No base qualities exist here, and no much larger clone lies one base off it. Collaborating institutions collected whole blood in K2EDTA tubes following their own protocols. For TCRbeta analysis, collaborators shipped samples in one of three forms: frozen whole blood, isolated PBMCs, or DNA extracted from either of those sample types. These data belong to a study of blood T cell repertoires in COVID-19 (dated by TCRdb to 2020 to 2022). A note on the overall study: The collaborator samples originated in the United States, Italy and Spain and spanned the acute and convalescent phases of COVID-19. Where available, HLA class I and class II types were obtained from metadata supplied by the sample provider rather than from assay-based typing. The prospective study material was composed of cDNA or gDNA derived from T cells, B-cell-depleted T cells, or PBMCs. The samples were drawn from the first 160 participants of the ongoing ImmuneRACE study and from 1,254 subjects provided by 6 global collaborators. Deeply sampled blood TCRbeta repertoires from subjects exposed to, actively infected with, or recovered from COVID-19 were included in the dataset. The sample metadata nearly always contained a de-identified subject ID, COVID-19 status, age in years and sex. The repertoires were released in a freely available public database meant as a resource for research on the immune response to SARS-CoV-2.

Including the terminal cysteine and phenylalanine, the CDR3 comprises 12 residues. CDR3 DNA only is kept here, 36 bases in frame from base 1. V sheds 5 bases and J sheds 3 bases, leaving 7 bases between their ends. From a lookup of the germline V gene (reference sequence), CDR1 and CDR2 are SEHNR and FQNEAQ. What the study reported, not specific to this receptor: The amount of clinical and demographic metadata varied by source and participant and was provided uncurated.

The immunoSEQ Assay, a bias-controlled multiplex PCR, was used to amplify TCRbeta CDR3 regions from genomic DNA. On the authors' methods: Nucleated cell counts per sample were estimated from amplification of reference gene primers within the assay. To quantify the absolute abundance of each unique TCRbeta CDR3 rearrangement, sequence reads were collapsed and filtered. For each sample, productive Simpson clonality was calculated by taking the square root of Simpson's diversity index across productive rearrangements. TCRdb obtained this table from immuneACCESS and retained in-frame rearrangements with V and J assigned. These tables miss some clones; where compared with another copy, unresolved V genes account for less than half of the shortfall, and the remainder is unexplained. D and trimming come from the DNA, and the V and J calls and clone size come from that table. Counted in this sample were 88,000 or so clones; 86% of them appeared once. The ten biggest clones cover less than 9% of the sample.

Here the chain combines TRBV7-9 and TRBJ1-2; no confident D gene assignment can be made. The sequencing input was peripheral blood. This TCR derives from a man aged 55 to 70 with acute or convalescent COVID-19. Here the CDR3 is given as CASSQVDYGYTF. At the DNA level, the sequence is TGTGCCAGCAGCCAGGTTGACTATGGCTACACCTTC.